This record concerns one T cell receptor (beta chain) sequence. The sample originates from a study of blood T cell repertoires in COVID-19. Trimming removed 3 bases from V and 9 bases from J; junction bases left unmatched: 2. Germline-derived CDR1 and CDR2 are DFQATT and SNEGSKA (reference sequence). This CDR3 is 11 amino acids long. Generated by immunoSEQ multiplex PCR, the TCRdb table keeps only in-frame clones and is missing some. The sample holds 180,000 or so clones; 70% to 80% are singletons and the top ten take roughly 14%. The receptor comes from a man between 60 and 75 years old who had been exposed to COVID-19. What was sequenced was PBMCs or T cells enriched from blood (not recorded which). V and J are TRBV20-1 and TRBJ2-1, with 7 bases aligning to TRBD2. CDR3 nucleotides: TGCAGTGCTAGCCTAGCGGTTGAGCAGTTCTTC. Translation gives CSASLAVEQFF.